This T cell receptor (beta chain) is drawn from a study of shared clonotypes between healthy human individuals. Study conclusions and caveats: Memory subsets had estimated richness that was generally smaller than that of naive subsets.

Only a few counts were recorded for this clone. The antigen is undetermined. This CDR3 has 14 amino acids. The germline CDR1 and CDR2 sequences are SGHTA and FQGNSA. Trimming stripped 4 bases from V and 5 bases from J, with 14 bases between. Here immunoSEQ multiplex PCR was the method, and the copy in TCRdb shows in-frame clones only, minus some. The data contain approximately 240,000 clones, 50% to 80% of them singletons. The sequence derives from a man younger than 45 in good health. Sequenced material: memory CD4+ T cells sorted from blood. The subset: CD45RA-negative fraction. This chain joins TRBV7-2 and TRBJ2-5; D gene unclear. CDR3 nucleotide sequence: TGTGCCAGCAGCTCTTGGGCTCTAAGGGAGACCCAGTACTTC. It encodes CASSSWALRETQYF. Based on the CDR3 plus reference TRBV7-2 and TRBJ2-5, the full variable domain is GAGVSQSPSNKVTEKGKDVELRCDPISGHTALYWYRQSLGQGLEFLIYFQGNSAPDKSGLPSDRFSAERTGGSVSTLTIQRTQQEDSAVYLCASSSWALRETQYFGPGTRLLVL.